The 25 T cell receptor beta chains below all came from one sample that was sequenced in a study of blood T cell repertoires in COVID-19. Profiling relied on immunoSEQ multiplex PCR, and the TCRdb table lists in-frame clones only, not all of them. The data hold 30,000 to 40,000 clones, with around 80% observed a single time. What was sequenced was peripheral blood. All receptors derive from a man in his 60s with COVID-19, enrolled during active disease.

This sequence joins TRBV7-7 and TRBJ1-1; no clear D gene. V lost 6 bases, J lost 5 bases, and 13 bases lay in between. Germline V gene data show CDR1 as SSHAT and CDR2 as FNYEAQ (reference sequence). The CDR3 runs 13 residues. The CDR3 nucleotides are TGTGCCAGCAGTCCGGGTCCCGGGACTGAAGCTTTCTTT. It encodes CASSPGPGTEAFF.

This clone appeared once. The chain employs TRBV19 and TRBJ1-2, with D perhaps matching TRBD1 (5 bases). Germline V gene sequence: CDR1 LNHDA, CDR2 SQIVND (reference sequence). Trimming took off 5 bases at V and 2 bases at J, with 9 bases between the two ends. CDR3 length equals 13 residues. CDR3 DNA: TGTGCCAGTAGTGAACAGGCGAACTATGGCTACACCTTC. Its protein is CASSEQANYGYTF.

This rearrangement joins TRBV2 to TRBJ1-5, with D unresolved. Germline V gene sequence: CDR1 SNHLY, CDR2 FYNNEI. This CDR3 comprises 14 residues. The V end lost 4 bases, the J end lost 0 bases, and 7 bases lay between the germline ends. The CDR3 is CASSVQVSNQPQHF. The DNA for the CDR3 is TGTGCCAGCAGTGTCCAGGTTAGCAATCAGCCCCAGCATTTT. The full variable domain, rest sourced from reference TRBV2 and TRBJ1-5, is EPEVTQTPSHQVTQMGQEVILRCVPISNHLYFYWYRQILGQKVEFLVSFYNNEISEKSEIFDDQFSVERPDGSNFTLKIRSTKLEDSAMYFCASSVQVSNQPQHFGDGTRLSIL.

The J gene is TRBJ2-2, the V gene TRBV29-1; TRBD1 aligns across 11 bases. There are 14 residues in the CDR3. Per the germline V gene, CDR1 is SQVTM and CDR2 is ANQGSEA. CDR3 region: CSVRGTGGTGELFF. The CDR3 bases are TGCAGTGTACGAGGGACAGGGGGGACTGGGGAGCTGTTTTTT.

This clone was observed a handful of times. Distinct nucleotide sequences in the sample also encode this CDR3. The chain has TRBV2 and TRBJ1-5; D is perhaps TRBD1 (5 bases). Per germline, CDR1 SNHLY and CDR2 FYNNEI. V lost 4 bases, J lost 6 bases, and 7 bases lay in between. The CDR3 spans 12 residues. The CDR3 spells CASSADSQPQHF. The CDR3 bases are TGTGCCAGCAGTGCCGACAGTCAGCCCCAGCATTTT. Supplemented by reference TRBV2 and TRBJ1-5, the full variable domain reads EPEVTQTPSHQVTQMGQEVILRCVPISNHLYFYWYRQILGQKVEFLVSFYNNEISEKSEIFDDQFSVERPDGSNFTLKIRSTKLEDSAMYFCASSADSQPQHFGDGTRLSIL.

V is TRBV24-1 and J is TRBJ1-5, with TRBD1 as a possible D gene (5 bases). CDR3 size: 13 residues. Germline CDR1 reads KGHDR; CDR2 reads SFDVKD. V dropped 5 bases and J dropped 2 bases, with 6 bases sitting between them. The CDR3 nucleotides are TGTGCCACCAGTGGGGGGGGCAATCAGCCCCAGCATTTT. Translating gives CATSGGGNQPQHF.

The rearrangement uses TRBV7-2 and TRBJ1-1, with D unclear. The CDR3 is 13 residues long. Per the germline V gene, CDR1 is SGHTA and CDR2 is FQGNSA. V gave up 5 bases and J gave up 1 base, with 8 bases separating them. The CDR3 loop reads CASSARGNTEAFF. CDR3 DNA sequence: TGTGCCAGCAGCGCTCGGGGGAACACTGAAGCTTTCTTT.

The J gene is TRBJ1-3, the V gene TRBV5-1, with D perhaps TRBD1 (5 bases). Per germline, CDR1 SGHRS and CDR2 YFSETQ. This CDR3 comprises 15 residues. Between the trimmed V and J ends, which lost 6 bases and 0 bases, there was a span of 13 bases. The CDR3 region has the DNA TGCGCCAGCAAGGAAGGGGCCGGCTCTGGAAACACCATATATTTT. Its protein product is CASKEGAGSGNTIYF.

The V call is TRBV5-1, the J call TRBJ2-5, with D possibly matching TRBD1 (8 bases). Trimming pared 2 bases from V and 5 bases from J, leaving 16 bases between. Per the germline V gene, CDR1 is SGHRS and CDR2 is YFSETQ. The CDR3 contains 15 residues. The CDR3 DNA follows: TGCGCCAGCAGCTTCAACACAGGGGGAGGGGAGACCCAGTACTTC. Amino acid sequence: CASSFNTGGGETQYF.

The chain joins TRBV6-2 or TRBV6-3 to TRBJ1-4; D uncertain. Trimming pared 6 bases from V and 0 bases from J, leaving 14 bases between. The CDR3 spans 16 residues. CDR1 is MNHEY, CDR2 SVGEGT, per germline. The CDR3 DNA reads TGTGCCAGCAGACCTTGGTCCGGTGCAACTAATGAAAAACTGTTTTTT. Protein product: CASRPWSGATNEKLFF.

This clone was seen a handful of times. V usage is TRBV19 and J usage is TRBJ1-4; D not certain. CDR1 is LNHDA and CDR2 is SQIVND in the germline V gene (reference sequence). V was trimmed by 5 bases and J by 2 bases, leaving 9 bases between them. The CDR3 has 14 amino acids. CDR3 region: CASSETITNEKLFF. CDR3 DNA sequence: TGTGCCAGTAGTGAGACAATCACTAATGAAAAACTGTTTTTT. Full variable domain (remainder filled in from reference TRBV19 and TRBJ1-4): DGGITQSPKYLFRKEGQNVTLSCEQNLNHDAMYWYRQDPGQGLRLIYYSQIVNDFQKGDIAEGYSVSREKKESFPLTVTSAQKNPTAFYLCASSETITNEKLFFGSGTQLSVL.

Note on this clone: The same CDR3 arises from other DNA sequences in this sample as well. The chain combines TRBV6-2 or TRBV6-3 with TRBJ2-7, with 12 bases aligning to TRBD1. Germline CDR1 and CDR2: MNHEY and SVGEGT. V shed 2 bases and J 4 bases; nucleotides not matched to a gene: 3. There are 15 residues in the CDR3. This CDR3 reads CASSYRGQGAYEQYF. CDR3 bases: TGTGCCAGCAGTTACAGGGGACAGGGGGCTTACGAGCAGTACTTC.

Details on this clone: The junction does not match germline at one end; this may be a read error. The chain combines TRBV10-3 with TRBJ2-1; the match to TRBD2 covers 9 bases. The CDR3 length is 11 residues. The germline CDR1 and CDR2 sequences are ENHRY and SYGVKD. Written as DNA, the CDR3 is TGCGGTAGCGGGAGCTACAATGAGCAGTTCTTC. This codes for CGSGSYNEQFF.

The rearrangement joins TRBV18 to TRBJ1-2; D gene unclear. Germline CDR1 is KGHSH and CDR2 is LQKENI. V was clipped by 3 bases and J by 3 bases, with 14 bases between them. The CDR3 is made up of 15 amino acids. DNA of the CDR3: TGTGCCAGCTCACCCAGGTCTGGGTCTGACTATGGCTACACCTTC. Protein sequence: CASSPRSGSDYGYTF.

The rearrangement joins TRBV7-9 to TRBJ1-5; possibly TRBD1 for D (6 bases). This CDR3 comprises 13 residues. CDR1 and CDR2 (germline): SEHNR, FQNEAQ (reference sequence). V lost 1 base, J lost 7 bases, and 8 bases lay in between. CDR3: CASSLGGGQPQHF. The CDR3 DNA follows: TGTGCCAGCAGCTTAGGGGGGGGCCAGCCCCAGCATTTT.

The chain uses TRBV6-5 and TRBJ1-2; a weak D match, TRBD1 (6 bases). The CDR3 consists of 13 residues. V lost 4 bases to trimming and J lost 5 bases, with 11 bases between them. Germline V gene lookup returns CDR1 MNHEY and CDR2 SVGAGI. CDR3 in amino acids: CASSLQGGYGYTF. CDR3 bases: TGTGCCAGCAGTTTACAGGGAGGGTATGGCTACACCTTC.

V is TRBV4-2 and J is TRBJ1-4; a weak D match, TRBD1 (6 bases). Germline lookup yields CDR1 LGHNA and CDR2 YNFKEQ. The V gene lost 5 bases and the J gene lost 7 bases, with 20 bases spanning the gap. CDR3 size: 16 residues. The CDR3 sequence is CASSYQTTGSAEKLFF. The CDR3 nucleotides read TGTGCCAGCAGCTACCAGACCACAGGGTCAGCTGAAAAACTGTTTTTT.

The chain has TRBV19 and TRBJ2-7; 7 bases are shared with TRBD1. CDR1 is LNHDA, CDR2 SQIVND, per germline (reference sequence). This CDR3 region has 15 residues. The V and J ends lost 4 bases and 0 bases, in that order; junction bases with no gene match: 6. CDR3 amino acids: CASSSDRAVSYEQYF. The CDR3 coding sequence is TGTGCCAGTAGTAGCGACAGGGCCGTCTCCTACGAGCAGTACTTC.

The rearrangement uses TRBV9 and TRBJ2-2; the match to TRBD2 covers 11 bases. The CDR3 loop spans 16 amino acids. Germline V gene data show CDR1 as SGDLS and CDR2 as YYNGEE. V lost 2 bases, J lost 1 base, and 1 base stayed unmatched. For the CDR3, the DNA is TGTGCCAGCAGCGTTAGCGGGAGGGGGAACACCGGGGAGCTGTTTTTT. Translating gives CASSVSGRGNTGELFF. Full variable domain (outside the CDR3, taken from reference TRBV9 and TRBJ2-2): DSGVTQTPKHLITATGQRVTLRCSPRSGDLSVYWYQQSLDQGLQFLIQYYNGEERAKGNILERFSAQQFPDLHSELNLSSLELGDSALYFCASSVSGRGNTGELFFGEGSRLTVL.

The chain carries TRBV7-2 and TRBJ2-2; D remains ambiguous. V was pared by 3 bases and J by 7 bases, with 6 bases between. The CDR3 loop spans 12 amino acids. Germline values: CDR1 SGHTA, CDR2 FQGNSA. The CDR3 region is CASSFDIGELFF. The CDR3 region has the DNA TGTGCCAGCAGCTTTGACATCGGGGAGCTGTTTTTT. The full variable domain, its missing parts supplied by reference TRBV7-2 and TRBJ2-2, is GAGVSQSPSNKVTEKGKDVELRCDPISGHTALYWYRQSLGQGLEFLIYFQGNSAPDKSGLPSDRFSAERTGGSVSTLTIQRTQQEDSAVYLCASSFDIGELFFGEGSRLTVL.

The chain uses TRBV18 and TRBJ1-1, with TRBD1 matching 8 bases. The germline CDR1 and CDR2 sequences are KGHSH and LQKENI. Trimming took 5 bases from V and 8 from J; bases not matched to a gene: 13. CDR3 size: 15 residues. CDR3: CASSSIKIDRGEAFF. CDR3 DNA: TGTGCCAGCTCATCCATCAAAATAGACAGGGGAGAAGCTTTCTTT.

The chain is built from TRBV19 and TRBJ1-5; TRBD1 aligns across 7 bases. CDR1 and CDR2 (germline): LNHDA, SQIVND (reference sequence). V lost 3 bases to trimming and J lost 10 bases; unmatched junction nucleotides: 9. The CDR3 loop spans 14 amino acids. The CDR3 sequence: CASSITGTVRPQHF. For the CDR3, the DNA is TGTGCCAGTAGTATCACCGGGACAGTTCGTCCCCAGCATTTT. Drawing the rest from reference TRBV19 and TRBJ1-5, the complete variable domain is DGGITQSPKYLFRKEGQNVTLSCEQNLNHDAMYWYRQDPGQGLRLIYYSQIVNDFQKGDIAEGYSVSREKKESFPLTVTSAQKNPTAFYLCASSITGTVRPQHFGDGTRLSIL.

The CDR3 DNA is TGTGCCAGCAGTCCTGTCGGAGGCAGGGGGCCGTCCTACGAGCAGTACTTC. Protein product: CASSPVGGRGPSYEQYF. V is TRBV25-1 and J is TRBJ2-7; 8 bases are a match to TRBD1. Germline V gene sequence: CDR1 MGHDK, CDR2 SYGVNS. The junction had 13 bases not matched to a gene; V was cut back by 5 bases and J by 1 base. The CDR3 has 17 amino acids.

The genes are TRBV5-1 and TRBJ2-2, with 10 bases fitting TRBD2. CDR3 length: 17 amino acids. Germline CDR1 is SGHRS and CDR2 is YFSETQ. The V and J ends lost 4 bases and 0 bases, in that order; junction bases with no gene match: 6. The CDR3 loop is CASSRTSGAPNTGELFF. In nucleotides, the CDR3 is TGCGCCAGCAGCAGGACTAGCGGAGCGCCGAACACCGGGGAGCTGTTTTTT.

The rearrangement uses TRBV19 and TRBJ1-3; 7 bases match TRBD1. The CDR3 loop spans 15 amino acids. Germline loops: CDR1 LNHDA, CDR2 SQIVND (reference sequence). J gave up 2 bases and V 10 bases, and 11 bases lay outside the gene matches. The CDR3 is CATREDRVTGNTIYF. The CDR3 region has the DNA TGTGCCACCCGGGAAGACAGGGTAACTGGAAACACCATATATTTT.